This T cell receptor beta chain was captured by sequencing in a study of cytomegalovirus exposure and HLA in healthy donors (dated by TCRdb to the late 2010s). A note on the overall study: According to a later analysis, the approximately 120 validation repertoires were produced on the same platform as the approximately 620 repertoires of the first cohort. The study was designed to test whether signatures of past pathogen exposure could be identified by cataloging public T cell receptors. Along with the roughly 710-subject first cohort, a separate validation cohort of over a hundred different subjects was used. To predict cytomegalovirus infection status, the study brought together high-throughput TCR immunosequencing, statistical association of individual TCRs with disease status, and machine learning.

Libraries were made using the immunoSEQ multiplex PCR assay. Per the source publication's procedure: To diagnose cytomegalovirus status from the catalog of TCR beta chain sequences, a statistical classification framework was built. Here the immuneACCESS table is served through TCRdb, limited to in-frame sequences with V and J called. Missing clones are a known gap in these copies; in checked studies unresolved V genes cover under half, and the rest lacks a known reason. The D gene and trimming were derived from the DNA, and the V and J assignments and clone size from that table. The sample records 150,000 to 180,000 clones, about 86% of which are singletons. The ten top clones hold 2.1% of the sample. The donors belonged to the validation cohort of approximately 130 subjects, which was separate from the roughly 700-subject first cohort. Comments on this clone: There is no known antigen for this receptor. No base-level quality is on record; no much larger clone is a single base apart.

The germline V gene sets CDR1 to SGHTA and CDR2 to FQGNSA. From V the trimming removes 7 bases and from J it removes 6 bases, while the gene matches leave 9 bases of the junction unaccounted for. Measured from the cysteine to the phenylalanine, the CDR3 is 13 residues long. CDR3 DNA is the only sequence kept; it has 39 bases, read in frame from the first base. Study-wide conclusions, independent of this receptor: In vitro tests confirmed that a few of the cytomegalovirus-associated TCR beta chains recognize cytomegalovirus antigens. The validation cohort had no HLA typing available for a later analysis, so co-occurrence within that cohort was assessed over all 120 or so repertoires. The authors suggested that the approach could potentially be generalized to other disease states and immunological phenotypes. In the study, some 180 TCR beta chains were listed as associated with cytomegalovirus. The classifier was reported to diagnose cytomegalovirus status with high specificity and sensitivity in both the original cohort and the validation cohort. Most TCR sequences were observed very rarely across donors, whereas some public TCRs were present in many individuals. A later analysis found that TCRs clustered in the first cohort also tended to co-occur in the roughly 110 validation repertoires, with 94% of cluster scores above 0.

This TCR came from a human donor in good health. Sequencing was carried out using PBMCs. This chain is built from TRBV7-2 and TRBJ2-7, with TRBD1 identical over 7 junction bases. The sequenced DNA is TGTGCCAGCACCTACAGGGGAAAGGGCGAGCAGTACTTC. This is translated as CASTYRGKGEQYF.